One sample yielded the 16 T cell receptor beta chains listed below, sequenced in a study of shared clonotypes between healthy human individuals. TCRdb keeps only in-frame clones here, not all; method: immunoSEQ multiplex PCR. The data show about 79,000 clones, 62% seen once. Specimen: memory CD8+ T cells sorted from blood. Documented subset: CD45RO+ cells pooled with CCR7-negative TemRA cells. The receptors shown here come from a man younger than 40 in good health.

The V call is TRBV6-4, the J call TRBJ2-1; no reliable D call. This CDR3 region has 13 residues. Germline CDR1 MRHNA, CDR2 SNTAGT. V lost 0 bases to trimming and J lost 5 bases, with 5 bases between them. The DNA of the CDR3 is TGTGCCAGCAGTGACTCGGTAAACAATGAGCAGTTCTTC. It specifies CASSDSVNNEQFF.

This clone was seen more than once but under ten times. V gene TRBV5-1 combines with J gene TRBJ2-1, with D uncertain. Germline-derived CDR1 and CDR2 are SGHRS and YFSETQ. The V and J ends lost 0 bases and 9 bases respectively, with 7 bases between them. The CDR3 runs 12 residues. The CDR3 bases are TGCGCCAGCAGCTTGGAGGAGAGTGAGCAGTTCTTC. It yields the protein CASSLEESEQFF.

This clone showed up many times. The chain links TRBV2 to TRBJ2-2; D is unresolved. Germline lookup yields CDR1 SNHLY and CDR2 FYNNEI. This CDR3 region has 14 residues. Trimming took 8 bases from V and 4 from J, leaving 14 bases between them. DNA for the CDR3: TGTGCCAGCCAAATCACCTCATCCACCGGGGAGCTGTTTTTT. Amino acid sequence: CASQITSSTGELFF.

This clone showed up just once. This may be a read error: a much more frequent sequence differs by one nucleotide. J is TRBJ2-7 and V is TRBV6-1; D is ambiguous. CDR1 and CDR2 from the germline V gene are MNHNS and SASEGT. V was shortened by 2 bases and J by 3 bases, with 2 bases between the two germline ends. The CDR3 covers 11 residues. The CDR3 sequence: CASSEIYEQYF. The CDR3 DNA reads as TGTGCCAGCAGTGAAATCTACGAGCAGTACTTC.

J is TRBJ2-7 and V is TRBV9, with 8 bases that match TRBD2. Germline assignment: CDR1 SGDLS and CDR2 YYNGEE. The CDR3 has 15 amino acids. Losses at the gene ends were 4 bases for V and 5 bases for J; bases not matched to a gene: 11. CDR3 in DNA: TGTGCCAGCAGCCCGGAAGGGACTAGAGGCGACGAGCAGTACTTC. This codes for CASSPEGTRGDEQYF.

The gene calls are TRBV27 and TRBJ2-2; TRBD2 aligns across 15 bases. CDR3 size: 20 residues. V lost 6 bases, J lost 7 bases, and 18 bases stayed unmatched. The germline CDR1 and CDR2 sequences are MNHEY and SMNVEV (reference sequence). The chain's CDR3 is CASSLHSGTSGRNVVGELFF. The CDR3 DNA follows: TGTGCCAGCAGCTTACACTCCGGGACTAGCGGGAGGAACGTGGTCGGGGAGCTGTTTTTT.

This clone turned up a few times. V and J are TRBV7-6 and TRBJ2-1; D not certain. This CDR3 contains 14 residues. Deletions cut 5 bases from V and 6 bases from J, with 14 bases between. CDR1 is SGHVS, CDR2 FNYEAQ, per germline. The CDR3 nucleotides read TGTGCCAGCAGCCGCGACCTCGACTTCAATGAGCAGTTCTTC. As protein: CASSRDLDFNEQFF. The full variable domain, its missing parts supplied by reference TRBV7-6 and TRBJ2-1, is GAGVSQSPRYKVTKRGQDVALRCDPISGHVSLYWYRQALGQGPEFLTYFNYEAQQDKSGLPNDRFSAERPEGSISTLTIQRTEQRDSAMYRCASSRDLDFNEQFFGPGTRLTVL.

The chain joins TRBV28 to TRBJ2-2; D unclear. CDR1 MDHEN and CDR2 SYDVKM come from the germline V gene. The germline V and J ends were trimmed by 5 bases and 5 bases, with 6 bases remaining between them. The CDR3 length is 12 residues. This chain's CDR3 is CASSEVTGELFF. CDR3 nucleotides: TGTGCCAGCAGTGAGGTTACCGGGGAGCTGTTTTTT.

The V call is TRBV27, the J call TRBJ2-7; D possibly uses TRBD1 or TRBD2 (5 bases each). The germline CDR1 and CDR2 sequences are MNHEY and SMNVEV (reference sequence). There are 15 residues in the CDR3. Trimming removed 4 bases from V and 2 bases from J, with 15 bases in between. CDR3 DNA: TGTGCCAGCAGTTGGAAGGGGTTGGGAGCCTACGAGCAGTACTTC. Amino acids: CASSWKGLGAYEQYF.

This chain links TRBV7-9 with TRBJ2-7; 10 nucleotides match TRBD2. This CDR3 region has 16 residues. Unmatched junction bases numbered 12, after V lost 7 bases and J lost 3 bases. The germline V gene has CDR1 SEHNR and CDR2 FQNEAQ (reference sequence). CDR3 DNA: TGTGCCAGCATTCAGCCCCCAGCGGGAGGGAGCTACGAGCAGTACTTC. Translated, it gives CASIQPPAGGSYEQYF.

This clone appeared a few times. The chain combines TRBV27 with TRBJ2-1; perhaps TRBD2 as D (6 bases). V was clipped by 7 bases and J by 1 base, with 11 bases between them. The CDR3 is 14 amino acids. Germline lookup yields CDR1 MNHEY and CDR2 SMNVEV (reference sequence). CDR3 protein: CASTLTSSYNEQFF. The CDR3 DNA reads as TGTGCCAGCACCTTGACTAGTTCCTACAATGAGCAGTTCTTC.

This rearrangement joins TRBV6-4 to TRBJ2-2; D is perhaps TRBD2 (5 bases). The CDR3 is 14 residues long. The germline CDR1 and CDR2 sequences are MRHNA and SNTAGT. Trimming removed 2 bases at V and 1 base at J, with 5 bases between. This CDR3 is CASSDGRNTGELFF. CDR3 nucleotides: TGTGCCAGCAGTGACGGGAGGAACACCGGGGAGCTGTTTTTT.

The V call is TRBV28, the J call TRBJ1-1; D might be TRBD1 (6 bases). The CDR3 consists of 14 residues. Germline V CDR1 and CDR2: MDHEN, SYDVKM. Trimming removed 5 bases at V and 8 bases at J, with 18 bases between. Written as DNA, the CDR3 is TGTGCCAGCAGTCGGGACACGGCATACCTCGAAGCTTTCTTT. Amino acid sequence: CASSRDTAYLEAFF.

The J gene is TRBJ1-2, the V gene TRBV6-1; weak D call: TRBD1 (6 bases). This CDR3 has 14 residues. The V gene lost 1 base and the J gene lost 5 bases, with 11 bases spanning the gap. The germline CDR1 and CDR2 sequences are MNHNS and SASEGT. This CDR3 reads CASSEGWGRYGYTF. The CDR3 coding sequence is TGTGCCAGCAGTGAAGGATGGGGGCGTTATGGCTACACCTTC.

The chain combines TRBV7-9 with TRBJ2-7, with 9 bases lining up with TRBD1. This CDR3 has 16 residues. Trimming at V came to 4 bases and at J to 1 base, leaving 8 bases not matched to a gene. Germline assignment: CDR1 SEHNR and CDR2 FQNEAQ (reference sequence). In DNA, the CDR3 is TGTGCCAGCAGCTACCCCCGGGACAGGGCATCCTACGAGCAGTACTTC. The encoded protein is CASSYPRDRASYEQYF.

This rearrangement joins TRBV7-6 to TRBJ1-5; 10 bases fit TRBD1. CDR1 is SGHVS, CDR2 FNYEAQ, per germline. CDR3 length: 15 amino acids. Germline trimming cut 2 bases from V and 6 bases from J; bases unmatched to any gene: 4. The CDR3 nucleotides read TGTGCCAGCAGCTTAAGACAGGGGGCTGGTCAGCCCCAGCATTTT. This codes for CASSLRQGAGQPQHF.